What follows are 12 T cell receptor beta chains derived from one specimen sequenced in a study of PD-1 blockade in classical Hodgkin lymphoma. Every patient relapsed after autologous stem cell transplantation, and brentuximab vedotin exposure varied. Some clones are missing from TCRdb's copy, which holds only in-frame ones; the method was immunoSEQ multiplex PCR. This sample has 45,000 to 55,000 clones, with 81% found just once. The starting material was peripheral blood mononuclear cells (PBMCs), obtained at baseline. These receptor sequences come from a human donor with classical Hodgkin lymphoma.

The chain has TRBV27 and TRBJ2-3; D call uncertain. V was cut by 3 bases and J by 2 bases, with 9 bases left in between. The CDR3 spans 14 residues. From germline, CDR1 is MNHEY and CDR2 SMNVEV (reference sequence). In DNA form, the CDR3 reads TGTGCCAGCAGTTTGCTCGCCCCCACAGATACGCAGTATTTT. Its translation: CASSLLAPTDTQYF.

The chain uses TRBV5-4 and TRBJ1-2, with D uncertain. From germline, CDR1 is SGHNT and CDR2 YYREEE (reference sequence). The CDR3 has 14 residues. Trimming left V 5 bases short and J 0 bases short, with 11 bases between. The chain's CDR3 is CASRPAGANYGYTF. Here the CDR3 DNA reads TGTGCCAGCAGGCCCGCCGGTGCTAACTATGGCTACACCTTC.

The rearrangement joins TRBV7-3 to TRBJ2-5, with D maybe TRBD2 (6 bases). Germline V gene data show CDR1 as SGHTA and CDR2 as FQGTGA. The CDR3 sequence is 13 residues long. Trimming cost V 4 bases and J 5 bases, with 11 bases left between them. The CDR3 region is CASSSTRGETQYF. The CDR3 DNA follows: TGTGCCAGCAGCTCCACCCGGGGGGAGACCCAGTACTTC.

The chain employs TRBV7-3 and TRBJ2-1, with unresolved D. Trimming removed 5 bases at V and 12 bases at J, with 14 bases between. Germline CDR1 reads SGHTA; CDR2 reads FQGTGA. The CDR3 is 12 amino acids. CDR3 amino acids: CASSIGAGLQFF. CDR3 in DNA: TGTGCCAGCAGCATAGGAGCCGGGCTGCAGTTCTTC.

The chain is built from TRBV5-1 and TRBJ2-2, with TRBD1 matching 9 bases. J was trimmed by 0 bases and V by 4 bases; bases with no gene match: 4. Germline V CDR1 and CDR2: SGHRS, YFSETQ. The CDR3 has 16 amino acids. The CDR3 region is CASSPDRGANTGELFF. The CDR3 region has the DNA TGCGCCAGCAGCCCTGACAGGGGGGCGAACACCGGGGAGCTGTTTTTT.

The rearrangement uses TRBV7-2 and TRBJ2-1, with TRBD1 matching over 7 bases. The germline CDR1 and CDR2 sequences are SGHTA and FQGNSA. Germline trimming cut 1 base from V and 10 bases from J; bases unmatched to any gene: 4. The CDR3 sequence is 13 residues long. CDR3 in amino acids: CASSLDRGDEQFF. CDR3 sequence (DNA): TGTGCCAGCAGCTTAGACAGGGGTGACGAGCAGTTCTTC.

The V call is TRBV7-2, the J call TRBJ1-5, with D possibly matching TRBD1 (6 bases). This CDR3 spans 14 amino acids. V lost 7 bases, J lost 6 bases, and 16 bases lay in between. The germline CDR1 and CDR2 sequences are SGHTA and FQGNSA. The CDR3 DNA sequence: TGTGCCAGCACCAGGGGCAGTCAGAGTCAGCCCCAGCATTTT. Protein product: CASTRGSQSQPQHF.

This clone has only a few counts. This rearrangement joins TRBV6-6 to TRBJ2-7; 11 positions match TRBD2. This CDR3 spans 15 amino acids. V lost 5 bases, J lost 2 bases, and 5 bases stayed unmatched. CDR1 and CDR2 from the germline V gene are MNHNY and SVGAGI (reference sequence). This CDR3 reads CASSLTSGGTYEQYV. Here the CDR3 DNA reads TGTGCCAGCAGTCTTACTAGCGGGGGCACCTACGAGCAGTACGTC.

This rearrangement joins TRBV11-3 to TRBJ1-3; D may be TRBD1 (6 bases). The length of the CDR3 is 16 residues. Germline lookup yields CDR1 SGHNT and CDR2 YENEEA. V gave up 4 bases and J gave up 4 bases, with 17 bases separating them. The DNA for the CDR3 is TGTGCCAGCAGCTGGGGACATCCTTCTGGAGGAAACACCATATATTTT. Translated, it gives CASSWGHPSGGNTIYF.

This chain uses TRBV5-4 with TRBJ1-5, with 9 bases fitting TRBD1. The germline gives CDR1 SGHNT, CDR2 YYREEE (reference sequence). V trimming: 4 bases; J trimming: 7 bases; junction bases outside the gene matches: 3. This CDR3 has 13 amino acids. For the CDR3, the DNA is TGTGCCAGCAGCCCCGGACAGGGGCAGCCCCAGCATTTT. Translated, it gives CASSPGQGQPQHF.

This clone was seen a few times. The chain joins TRBV15 to TRBJ1-3, with D maybe TRBD1 (5 bases). The CDR3 contains 15 residues. V lost 11 bases, J lost 0 bases, and 17 bases lay in between. Germline V gene lookup returns CDR1 LNHNV and CDR2 YYDKDF (reference sequence). The CDR3: CASSTGTYSGNTIYF. DNA for the CDR3: TGTGCCTCCTCAACGGGGACGTACTCTGGAAACACCATATATTTT.

Only a few counts were recorded for this clone. This chain links TRBV6-5 with TRBJ2-2, with D perhaps matching TRBD2 (6 bases). V gave up 6 bases and J gave up 5 bases, with 13 bases separating them. CDR1 is MNHEY, CDR2 SVGAGI, per germline. This CDR3 is built from 14 residues. CDR3 sequence reads: CASRSPGGTGELFF. CDR3 DNA: TGTGCCAGCAGATCGCCCGGGGGAACCGGGGAGCTGTTTTTT.